The 16 T cell receptor beta chains below were found in one sample sequenced in a study of technical replicates of blood from a few donors. The table came from immunoSEQ multiplex PCR; TCRdb's copy has only in-frame clones and leaves some out. This sample has some 50,000 clones; 85% to 95% occur once, and the top ten carry roughly 0.22%. The sample taken for sequencing was T cells isolated from PBMCs. The receptors stem from a human donor in good health.

The chain couples TRBV13 to TRBJ2-7; TRBD2 aligns across 7 bases. Germline CDR1 is PRHDT and CDR2 is FYEKMQ (reference sequence). The V gene end was trimmed by 2 bases and the J gene end by 4 bases; junction bases not matched to a gene: 14. The CDR3 totals 17 residues. This CDR3 is CASSLSRRGVESYEQYF. For the CDR3, the DNA is TGTGCCAGCAGCTTAAGTCGACGGGGGGTCGAATCGTACGAGCAGTACTTC.

The chain couples TRBV5-4 to TRBJ2-1, with 7 bases identical to TRBD1. Germline trimming cut 4 bases from V and 4 bases from J; bases unmatched to any gene: 5. Germline V CDR1 and CDR2: SGHNT, YYREEE (reference sequence). CDR3 length: 14 amino acids. For the CDR3, the DNA is TGTGCCAGCAGCCCCCGGACAGGATACAATGAGCAGTTCTTC. Residues: CASSPRTGYNEQFF. Looking up the rest from reference TRBV5-4 and TRBJ2-1 gives the full variable domain: ETGVTQSPTHLIKTRGQQVTLRCSSQSGHNTVSWYQQALGQGPQFIFQYYREEENGRGNFPPRFSGLQFPNYSSELNVNALELDDSALYLCASSPRTGYNEQFFGPGTRLTVL.

This chain connects TRBV5-4 to TRBJ1-3, with a weak D call TRBD1 (6 bases). CDR1 and CDR2 (germline): SGHNT, YYREEE (reference sequence). This CDR3 spans 15 amino acids. V was cut by 0 bases and J by 5 bases, with 12 bases left in between. CDR3 DNA: TGTGCCAGCAGCTTGGGTCAAGGGGGTCGAAACACCATATATTTT. This gives the protein CASSLGQGGRNTIYF.

The chain has TRBV5-4 and TRBJ1-1, with TRBD1 identical over 8 bases. With V trimmed by 3 bases and J by 3 bases, 1 base remained unmatched. Germline V gene data show CDR1 as SGHNT and CDR2 as YYREEE (reference sequence). The CDR3 has 13 residues. The CDR3 region is CASSSGGYTEAFF. The CDR3 DNA reads as TGTGCCAGCAGCTCAGGGGGCTACACTGAAGCTTTCTTT.

The chain recombines TRBV9 with TRBJ2-7; tentative D call: TRBD1 (6 bases). CDR3 size: 14 residues. The V end was cut by 7 bases, the J end by 6 bases, with 20 bases between. Germline CDR1 is SGDLS and CDR2 is YYNGEE. The CDR3 protein is CASGGTGQFGEQYF. In DNA form, the CDR3 reads TGTGCCAGCGGGGGTACCGGACAGTTTGGCGAGCAGTACTTC. Based on the CDR3 plus reference TRBV9 and TRBJ2-7, the full variable domain is DSGVTQTPKHLITATGQRVTLRCSPRSGDLSVYWYQQSLDQGLQFLIQYYNGEERAKGNILERFSAQQFPDLHSELNLSSLELGDSALYFCASGGTGQFGEQYFGPGTRLTVT.

The chain employs TRBV11-3 and TRBJ1-1; D is ambiguous. V was pared by 5 bases and J by 2 bases, with 9 bases between. The germline gives CDR1 SGHNT, CDR2 YENEEA. This CDR3 spans 13 amino acids. The CDR3 region is CASSSTVNTEAFF. The CDR3 DNA sequence: TGTGCCAGCAGCAGTACGGTAAACACTGAAGCTTTCTTT.

This clone was picked up one time. The V and J genes are TRBV28 and TRBJ2-7; 10 bases are shared with TRBD1. The V and J ends lost 6 bases and 5 bases, in that order; junction bases with no gene match: 10. This CDR3 has 15 residues. Germline V CDR1 and CDR2: MDHEN, SYDVKM. CDR3 sequence: CASRARQGAPNEQYF. The CDR3 DNA is TGTGCCAGCAGGGCTCGACAGGGGGCTCCCAACGAGCAGTACTTC. Complete variable domain (other parts from reference TRBV28 and TRBJ2-7): DVKVTQSSRYLVKRTGEKVFLECVQDMDHENMFWYRQDPGLGLRLIYFSYDVKMKEKGDIPEGYSVSREKKERFSLILESASTNQTSMYLCASRARQGAPNEQYFGPGTRLTVT.

The gene calls are TRBV5-1 and TRBJ1-6; D not resolved. The CDR3 runs to 15 residues. Trimming took off 0 bases at V and 7 bases at J, with 11 bases between the two ends. CDR1 and CDR2 from the germline V gene are SGHRS and YFSETQ. CDR3 protein: CASSLETGGNSPLHF. The DNA of the CDR3 is TGCGCCAGCAGCTTGGAGACGGGCGGGAATTCACCCCTCCACTTT. The full variable domain, with the rest looked up from reference TRBV5-1 and TRBJ1-6, is KAGVTQTPRYLIKTRGQQVTLSCSPISGHRSVSWYQQTPGQGLQFLFEYFSETQRNKGNFPGRFSGRQFSNSRSEMNVSTLELGDSALYLCASSLETGGNSPLHFGNGTRLTVT.

This clone turned up a few times. This chain uses TRBV5-1 with TRBJ1-5; D is ambiguous. Germline lookup yields CDR1 SGHRS and CDR2 YFSETQ. The germline V and J ends were trimmed by 7 bases and 5 bases, with 22 bases remaining between them. The CDR3 loop spans 16 amino acids. CDR3 sequence reads: CASVRRRPSSYQPQHF. In DNA form, the CDR3 reads TGCGCCAGCGTTCGTCGGCGGCCCAGCAGTTATCAGCCCCAGCATTTT.

The chain combines TRBV5-4 with TRBJ2-1, with TRBD2 as a possible D gene (6 bases). CDR3 length: 15 amino acids. Trimming pared 6 bases from V and 3 bases from J, leaving 16 bases between. Germline V lookup: CDR1 SGHNT, CDR2 YYREEE (reference sequence). This chain's CDR3 is CASTLEGDDYNEQFF. The CDR3 region has the DNA TGTGCCAGCACCCTGGAGGGAGATGACTACAATGAGCAGTTCTTC.

This chain joins TRBV5-1 and TRBJ2-2; 10 bases map to TRBD1. V shed 8 bases and J 6 bases; nucleotides not matched to a gene: 10. This CDR3 region has 15 residues. In germline, CDR1 is SGHRS, CDR2 YFSETQ. The CDR3 sequence is CASILGTGAAGELFF. In nucleotides, the CDR3 is TGCGCCAGTATACTGGGGACAGGGGCCGCCGGGGAGCTGTTTTTT.

The rearrangement links TRBV7-9 to TRBJ2-2; 7 bases agree with TRBD2. Germline-derived CDR1 and CDR2 are SEHNR and FQNEAQ (reference sequence). With 5 bases clipped from V and 4 bases from J, the junction kept 10 bases outside the gene matches. This CDR3 spans 16 amino acids. CDR3 region: CASSPTRAGSTGELFF. CDR3 nucleotides: TGTGCCAGCAGCCCCACCCGAGCGGGAAGCACCGGGGAGCTGTTTTTT. The entire variable domain, with the rest obtained from reference TRBV7-9 and TRBJ2-2, is as follows: DTGVSQNPRHKITKRGQNVTFRCDPISEHNRLYWYRQTLGQGPEFLTYFQNEAQLEKSRLLSDRFSAERPKGSFSTLEIQRTEQGDSAMYLCASSPTRAGSTGELFFGEGSRLTVL.

The rearrangement links TRBV9 to TRBJ2-7, with D unresolved. This CDR3 is 14 amino acids long. Germline CDR1 reads SGDLS; CDR2 reads YYNGEE. V was clipped by 4 bases and J by 2 bases, with 13 bases between them. CDR3 region: CASSPTGYPYEQYF. CDR3 nucleotide sequence: TGTGCCAGCAGCCCAACCGGGTATCCCTACGAGCAGTACTTC.

J is TRBJ1-2 and V is TRBV28; no definite D call. The CDR3 is made up of 15 amino acids. The V and J ends lost 3 bases and 7 bases respectively, with 18 bases between them. CDR1 is MDHEN and CDR2 is SYDVKM in the germline V gene. The CDR3 here is CASSLWQEGGGGYTF. Here the CDR3 DNA reads TGTGCCAGCAGTTTGTGGCAGGAGGGAGGTGGTGGCTACACCTTC.

This sequence joins TRBV5-6 and TRBJ1-1, with a possible D match to TRBD1 (5 bases). The CDR3 has 13 residues. CDR1 is SGHDT, CDR2 YYEEEE, per germline. Deletions cut 10 bases from V and 4 bases from J, with 17 bases between. The CDR3 reads CASGGGGGTEAFF. In DNA form, the CDR3 reads TGTGCCTCCGGTGGCGGGGGGGGCACTGAAGCTTTCTTT.

V and J are TRBV5-4 and TRBJ2-5; 7 nucleotides line up with TRBD1. CDR1 is SGHNT, CDR2 YYREEE, per germline (reference sequence). After removal of 0 bases from V and 6 bases from J, the junction contained 8 bases not matched to a gene. CDR3 length: 15 amino acids. The CDR3 nucleotides are TGTGCCAGCAGCTTGGAGGCAGGGGGTAGTCAGACCCAGTACTTC. Translation: CASSLEAGGSQTQYF.